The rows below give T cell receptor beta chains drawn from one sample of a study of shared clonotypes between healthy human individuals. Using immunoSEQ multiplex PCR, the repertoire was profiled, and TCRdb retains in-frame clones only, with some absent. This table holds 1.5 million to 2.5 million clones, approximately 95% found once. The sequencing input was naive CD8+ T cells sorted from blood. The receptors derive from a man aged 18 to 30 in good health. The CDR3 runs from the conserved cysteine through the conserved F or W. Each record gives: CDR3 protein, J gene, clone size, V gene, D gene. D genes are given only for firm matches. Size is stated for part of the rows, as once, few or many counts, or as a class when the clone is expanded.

cdr3_aa: CASREPGRIEQYF; j_call: TRBJ2-7; clone_size: .; v_call: TRBV7-9; d_call: .
cdr3_aa: CAISESVSSYEQYF; j_call: TRBJ2-7; clone_size: .; v_call: TRBV10-3; d_call: .
cdr3_aa: CASSYGAGGGETQYF; j_call: TRBJ2-5; clone_size: .; v_call: TRBV6-5; d_call: TRBD2
cdr3_aa: CASSPLLDDEQFF; j_call: TRBJ2-1; clone_size: .; v_call: TRBV7-2; d_call: .
cdr3_aa: CASSYEQASSYEQYF; j_call: .; clone_size: .; v_call: TRBV6-6; d_call: .
cdr3_aa: CASSSGPDTQYF; j_call: TRBJ2-3; clone_size: .; v_call: TRBV7-9; d_call: .
cdr3_aa: CASGTDLHPHSYEQYF; j_call: TRBJ2-7; clone_size: once; v_call: TRBV7-9; d_call: TRBD1
cdr3_aa: CAWRYSGTGDSYEQYF; j_call: TRBJ2-7; clone_size: .; v_call: TRBV30; d_call: TRBD1
cdr3_aa: CASSQQGQGAGDTEAFF; j_call: TRBJ1-1; clone_size: .; v_call: TRBV4-3; d_call: TRBD1
cdr3_aa: CASSPDNPLYEQYF; j_call: TRBJ2-7; clone_size: once; v_call: TRBV5-1; d_call: .
cdr3_aa: CASSVVGASGDTQYF; j_call: TRBJ2-3; clone_size: .; v_call: TRBV9; d_call: TRBD2
cdr3_aa: CASSLWQGHSPLHF; j_call: TRBJ1-6; clone_size: .; v_call: TRBV5-6; d_call: .
cdr3_aa: CASSPYLPGLAGYNEQFF; j_call: TRBJ2-1; clone_size: .; v_call: TRBV27; d_call: TRBD2
cdr3_aa: CASSFLLDKIVNEQFF; j_call: TRBJ2-1; clone_size: once; v_call: TRBV2; d_call: .
cdr3_aa: CASSYRDGGSYEQYF; j_call: TRBJ2-7; clone_size: .; v_call: TRBV7-6; d_call: .
cdr3_aa: CASQLMGEAFF; j_call: TRBJ1-1; clone_size: .; v_call: TRBV27; d_call: .
cdr3_aa: CASSYVREGTEAFF; j_call: TRBJ1-1; clone_size: .; v_call: TRBV6-5; d_call: .
cdr3_aa: CASSLGPGTSGNNEQFF; j_call: TRBJ2-1; clone_size: .; v_call: TRBV27; d_call: TRBD2
cdr3_aa: CASSLDRGTYEQYF; j_call: TRBJ2-7; clone_size: .; v_call: TRBV7-3; d_call: TRBD1
cdr3_aa: CASSSDGGYNSPLHF; j_call: TRBJ1-6; clone_size: .; v_call: TRBV27; d_call: .
cdr3_aa: CASSSGQGADTQYF; j_call: TRBJ2-3; clone_size: .; v_call: TRBV11-3; d_call: TRBD1
cdr3_aa: CASSQTPWDNSPLHF; j_call: TRBJ1-6; clone_size: .; v_call: TRBV4-1; d_call: .
cdr3_aa: CAISRDSYEQYF; j_call: TRBJ2-7; clone_size: .; v_call: TRBV10-3; d_call: .
cdr3_aa: CASSYGTNTEAFF; j_call: TRBJ1-1; clone_size: .; v_call: TRBV5-1; d_call: .
cdr3_aa: CASSLAITGSETQYF; j_call: TRBJ2-5; clone_size: .; v_call: TRBV7-9; d_call: .
cdr3_aa: CAWMEGLAGQETQYF; j_call: TRBJ2-5; clone_size: .; v_call: TRBV30; d_call: TRBD2
cdr3_aa: CASSQEGLAGVDTQYF; j_call: TRBJ2-3; clone_size: once; v_call: TRBV4-3; d_call: TRBD2
cdr3_aa: CASSTAGQGRYGYTF; j_call: TRBJ1-2; clone_size: .; v_call: TRBV19; d_call: TRBD1
cdr3_aa: CAWSSGSGFTEAFF; j_call: TRBJ1-1; clone_size: .; v_call: TRBV30; d_call: .
cdr3_aa: CASSQDPSVTIYEQYF; j_call: TRBJ2-7; clone_size: .; v_call: TRBV4-1; d_call: .
cdr3_aa: CASSGTSGHEQYF; j_call: TRBJ2-7; clone_size: .; v_call: TRBV9; d_call: TRBD2
cdr3_aa: CASSREREEQYF; j_call: TRBJ2-7; clone_size: .; v_call: TRBV7-9; d_call: .
cdr3_aa: CASSLGTGGGKEKLFF; j_call: TRBJ1-4; clone_size: .; v_call: TRBV5-6; d_call: TRBD1
cdr3_aa: CASSYGGSGNTIYF; j_call: TRBJ1-3; clone_size: .; v_call: TRBV6-5; d_call: .
cdr3_aa: CASSPTGSGLYEQYF; j_call: TRBJ2-7; clone_size: once; v_call: TRBV19; d_call: .
cdr3_aa: CAWEGAQGASDYGYTF; j_call: TRBJ1-2; clone_size: .; v_call: TRBV30; d_call: TRBD1
cdr3_aa: CASSTGFVYEQYF; j_call: TRBJ2-7; clone_size: .; v_call: TRBV28; d_call: .
cdr3_aa: CASSLASGGAGQETQYF; j_call: TRBJ2-5; clone_size: .; v_call: TRBV7-9; d_call: TRBD2
cdr3_aa: CASRSGQNTEAFF; j_call: TRBJ1-1; clone_size: .; v_call: TRBV27; d_call: .
cdr3_aa: CATSTVTGGASYEQYF; j_call: TRBJ2-7; clone_size: once; v_call: TRBV15; d_call: TRBD1
cdr3_aa: CASSLQANNEQFF; j_call: TRBJ2-1; clone_size: .; v_call: TRBV14; d_call: .
cdr3_aa: CASSLQLADEKLFF; j_call: TRBJ1-4; clone_size: .; v_call: TRBV5-6; d_call: .